One sample yielded the 31 T cell receptor beta chains listed below, sequenced in a study of cytomegalovirus exposure and HLA in healthy donors (TCRdb year 2017). The protocol used for the library was the immunoSEQ multiplex PCR assay. TCRdb limited this immuneACCESS table to in-frame rearrangements with V and J called. A share of clones is missing; checked studies link under half to unresolved V genes, and the rest is unexplained. Counted in this sample were approximately 280,000 clones; 86% of them appeared once. The ten largest clones capture roughly 1% of the sample. Sample: PBMCs. Every receptor here comes from a young woman in good health and CMV-seronegative.

CDR3 nucleotide sequence: TGTGCCAGCAGGGAACGGGACAGGGGGTCTATGGCCCAGCATTTT. It codes for CASRERDRGSMAQHF. The V call is TRBV2, the J call TRBJ1-5; 11 bases are a match to TRBD1. Germline CDR1 reads SNHLY; CDR2 reads FYNNEI. CDR3 size: 15 residues. V shed 6 bases, J shed 11 bases, and the junction held 12 bases outside the gene matches.

The gene calls are TRBV5-1 and TRBJ2-2; 12 nucleotides agree with TRBD1. The V gene's germline CDR1 is SGHRS and CDR2 YFSETQ. V lost 4 bases and J lost 6; bases outside the gene matches: 10. The CDR3 consists of 17 residues. CDR3 coding DNA: TGCGCCAGCAGCCCGACGCCCGGGACAGGGGGCTCCGGGGAGCTGTTTTTT. Its translation: CASSPTPGTGGSGELFF.

The CDR3 here is CSVTQGASGGNQPQHF. As DNA, the CDR3 is TGCAGCGTTACTCAGGGGGCCTCGGGGGGCAATCAGCCCCAGCATTTT. V usage is TRBV29-1 and J usage is TRBJ1-5; 8 nucleotides agree with TRBD1. V dropped 5 bases and J dropped 2; count of bases not matched to a gene: 11. The CDR3 is 16 amino acids. The germline CDR1 and CDR2 sequences are SQVTM and ANQGSEA.

About this clone itself: The same CDR3 can be traced to other DNA sequences in this sample. This chain links TRBV27 with TRBJ2-7; D is undetermined. Germline CDR1 is MNHEY and CDR2 is SMNVEV (reference sequence). This CDR3 is 11 amino acids long. The V end was cut by 3 bases, the J end by 4 bases, with 4 bases between. The CDR3 DNA sequence: TGTGCCAGCAGTTTCGGTTACGAGCAGTACTTC. Protein sequence: CASSFGYEQYF.

The chain is built from TRBV11-2 and TRBJ2-5; possibly TRBD2 for D (5 bases). V was cut by 2 bases and J by 4 bases, with 14 bases left in between. The CDR3 totals 15 residues. The germline gives CDR1 SGHAT, CDR2 FQNNGV. DNA for the CDR3: TGTGCCAGCAGCTTAAAAATCGGAGGAGGAGAGACCCAGTACTTC. Its translation: CASSLKIGGGETQYF. Using reference TRBV11-2 and TRBJ2-5 for the parts outside the CDR3, the full variable domain is EAGVAQSPRYKIIEKRQSVAFWCNPISGHATLYWYQQILGQGPKLLIQFQNNGVVDDSQLPKDRFSAERLKGVDSTLKIQPAKLEDSAVYLCASSLKIGGGETQYFGPGTRLLVL.

The V gene is TRBV6-5, the J gene TRBJ2-7; 9 positions agree with TRBD1. J gave up 1 base and V 6 bases, and 4 bases lay outside the gene matches. The CDR3 is made up of 14 amino acids. CDR1 MNHEY and CDR2 SVGAGI come from the germline V gene. CDR3 loop: CASRGTGTSYEQYF. CDR3 nucleotides: TGTGCCAGCAGGGGGACAGGGACTTCCTACGAGCAGTACTTC.

The chain combines TRBV4-1 with TRBJ2-7, with a tentative D call TRBD2 (7 bases). The germline V and J ends were trimmed by 0 bases and 7 bases, with 22 bases remaining between them. CDR3 length: 17 residues. Germline V gives CDR1 MGHRA, CDR2 YSYEKL. The CDR3 region is CASSQDGGAVKREEQYF. The DNA of the CDR3 is TGCGCCAGCAGCCAAGATGGGGGGGCGGTAAAACGGGAGGAGCAGTACTTC.

This chain connects TRBV28 to TRBJ1-5; D ambiguous. The V end was cut by 6 bases, the J end by 3 bases, with 15 bases between. The CDR3 has 15 amino acids. Germline assignment: CDR1 MDHEN and CDR2 SYDVKM. CDR3 in amino acids: CASSPVKRDNQPQHF. CDR3 DNA sequence: TGTGCCAGCAGCCCCGTGAAACGGGACAATCAGCCCCAGCATTTT.

J is TRBJ1-1 and V is TRBV2; D is ambiguous. The germline V and J ends were trimmed by 2 bases and 2 bases, with 9 bases remaining between them. The CDR3 is made up of 14 amino acids. CDR1 and CDR2 from the germline V gene are SNHLY and FYNNEI. CDR3 sequence reads: CASSEIQRNTEAFF. Written as DNA, the CDR3 is TGTGCCAGCAGTGAAATACAGAGAAACACTGAAGCTTTCTTT.

On this clone: Germline is not matched at one junction end, which may reflect a read error. The chain is built from TRBV7-2 and TRBJ1-5, with a weak D call TRBD1 (6 bases). The CDR3 is made up of 13 amino acids. Germline-derived CDR1 and CDR2 are SGHTA and FQGNSA. The CDR3 nucleotides read TGTGCCAGCAGCTTCCCATCGGGAAAAGGACAGTTATTT. Its protein product is CASSFPSGKGQLF.

The V call is TRBV5-6, the J call TRBJ2-1; D is undetermined. This CDR3 comprises 16 residues. The V gene lost 0 bases and the J gene lost 0 bases, with 10 bases spanning the gap. CDR1 is SGHDT and CDR2 is YYEEEE in the germline V gene. The CDR3 DNA is TGTGCCAGCAGCTTGGGGGCTCCGAGCTCCTACAATGAGCAGTTCTTC. As protein: CASSLGAPSSYNEQFF.

This CDR3 is CAWSESAGKGEKLFF. CDR3 DNA sequence: TGTGCCTGGAGTGAATCCGCAGGGAAAGGGGAAAAACTGTTTTTT. The chain uses TRBV30 and TRBJ1-4, with D tentatively TRBD1 (5 bases). The CDR3 runs 15 residues. Germline-derived CDR1 and CDR2 are GTSNPN and SVGIG (reference sequence). Trimming removed 1 base from V and 8 bases from J, with 17 bases in between.

This chain connects TRBV5-1 to TRBJ2-6; a possible D gene is TRBD2 (5 bases). CDR1 SGHRS and CDR2 YFSETQ come from the germline V gene. V was clipped by 0 bases and J by 1 base, with 5 bases between them. The CDR3 length is 15 residues. CDR3: CASSLGGSGANVLTF. DNA of the CDR3: TGCGCCAGCAGCTTGGGAGGGTCTGGGGCCAACGTCCTGACTTTC.

In its sample, this clone was seen once. Here the CDR3 reads CASSLRPSGGSEQFF. The CDR3 nucleotides read TGCGCCAGCAGCTTGAGGCCTAGCGGGGGCAGTGAGCAGTTCTTC. The V call is TRBV5-1, the J call TRBJ2-1, with TRBD2 identical over 10 bases. The CDR3 covers 15 residues. Per the germline V gene, CDR1 is SGHRS and CDR2 is YFSETQ. V was clipped by 1 base and J by 9 bases; unmatched bases: 7.

This clone was observed once. The chain has TRBV9 and TRBJ1-5; tentatively, D is TRBD1 (5 bases). Germline V CDR1 and CDR2: SGDLS, YYNGEE. The CDR3 has 15 amino acids. Trimming removed 2 bases from V and 5 bases from J, with 14 bases in between. The CDR3 nucleotides are TGTGCCAGCAGCGTGGATGGACAAGTCTATCAGCCCCAGCATTTT. This encodes CASSVDGQVYQPQHF.

This clone was observed once. The CDR3 does not close with the conserved phenylalanine or tryptophan, likely indicating a read error. Because the CDR3's place on the DNA is in doubt, the DNA is left out and the CDR3 is given as listed by TCRdb. CDR3 loop: CASSEVGTGGPL. V gene TRBV6-1 combines with J gene TRBJ2-3; the table's D call TRBD1 went unverified against the DNA. 12 amino acids form the CDR3, both terminal residues included. In germline, CDR1 is MNHNS, CDR2 SASEGT.

This rearrangement joins TRBV10-3 to TRBJ1-5, with 9 bases aligning to TRBD1. The V segment lost 8 bases and the J segment 2 bases; nucleotides outside the gene matches: 4. Germline V lookup: CDR1 ENHRY, CDR2 SYGVKD. The CDR3 runs 14 residues. This CDR3 is CAIGRDRGNQPQHF. The CDR3 nucleotides are TGTGCCATCGGACGGGACAGGGGCAATCAGCCCCAGCATTTT.

The CDR3 DNA follows: TGTGCCAGCAGCCCTTGGGGGGGGGAGACCCAGTACTTC. It encodes CASSPWGGETQYF. The rearrangement joins TRBV7-6 to TRBJ2-5; TRBD2 matches at 7 bases. The germline gives CDR1 SGHVS, CDR2 FNYEAQ. CDR3 length: 13 residues. V was clipped by 5 bases and J by 5 bases; unmatched bases: 5.

This chain connects TRBV5-1 to TRBJ2-7; possibly TRBD1 for D (6 bases). The CDR3 contains 14 residues. Per the germline V gene, CDR1 is SGHRS and CDR2 is YFSETQ. With 3 bases removed from V and 4 bases from J, the gap between germline ends came to 14 bases. CDR3 bases: TGCGCCAGCAGCTCCGGGGCAGGGGAGTACGAGCAGTACTTC. Encoded protein: CASSSGAGEYEQYF.

The V and J genes are TRBV5-1 and TRBJ2-5; possibly TRBD1 for D (5 bases). Trimming removed 7 bases at V and 1 base at J, with 11 bases between. Germline V CDR1 and CDR2: SGHRS, YFSETQ. The CDR3 covers 13 residues. The CDR3 reads CASWQGSQETQYF. The CDR3 coding sequence is TGCGCCAGCTGGCAGGGCTCCCAAGAGACCCAGTACTTC.

The chain joins TRBV30 to TRBJ1-2; no reliable D call. With 4 bases removed from V and 8 bases from J, the gap between germline ends came to 17 bases. CDR1 is GTSNPN and CDR2 is SVGIG in the germline V gene (reference sequence). This CDR3 comprises 13 residues. The CDR3 protein is CAWTPMTGSGYTF. Written as DNA, the CDR3 is TGTGCCTGGACCCCTATGACCGGGAGCGGCTACACCTTC.

The chain recombines TRBV7-6 with TRBJ2-7, with a possible D match to TRBD1 (6 bases). Trimming removed 0 bases at V and 5 bases at J, with 14 bases between. CDR3 length: 15 amino acids. Germline assignment: CDR1 SGHVS and CDR2 FNYEAQ. The CDR3 spells CASSLARGFVNEQYF. For the CDR3, the DNA is TGTGCCAGCAGCTTAGCCAGGGGTTTTGTAAACGAGCAGTACTTC.

The chain has TRBV5-6 and TRBJ2-7, with a weak D call TRBD1 (5 bases). Germline CDR1 is SGHDT and CDR2 is YYEEEE. Trimming took 4 bases from V and 3 from J, leaving 11 bases between them. The CDR3 is made up of 13 amino acids. In DNA, the CDR3 is TGTGCCAGCAGCCATACAGGACGCTACGAGCAGTACTTC. This sequence encodes CASSHTGRYEQYF.

This clone was seen a few times. The chain is built from TRBV19 and TRBJ2-2; tentatively, D is TRBD2 (5 bases). Trimming stripped 3 bases from V and 2 bases from J, with 10 bases between. Germline values: CDR1 LNHDA, CDR2 SQIVND (reference sequence). The CDR3 totals 15 residues. CDR3 amino acids: CASSISAGNTGELFF. The DNA for the CDR3 is TGTGCCAGTAGTATTTCTGCGGGCAACACCGGGGAGCTGTTTTTT.

The chain employs TRBV9 and TRBJ2-2, with a possible D match to TRBD1 (5 bases). The CDR3 length is 15 residues. CDR1 is SGDLS, CDR2 YYNGEE, per germline. The germline V and J ends were trimmed by 1 base and 3 bases, with 10 bases remaining between them. The CDR3 DNA is TGTGCCAGCAGCGTACAGGGTAGGGACACCGGGGAGCTGTTTTTT. It translates to CASSVQGRDTGELFF.

The chain is built from TRBV7-9 and TRBJ1-3, with 7 bases matching TRBD1. This CDR3 comprises 17 residues. Germline V gene data show CDR1 as SEHNR and CDR2 as FQNEAQ (reference sequence). V trimming: 1 base; J trimming: 4 bases; junction bases outside the gene matches: 10. The CDR3 region has the DNA TGTGCCAGCAGCTTAGGGAAAGACAGGGCGAAGGGAAACACCATATATTTT. This sequence encodes CASSLGKDRAKGNTIYF.

The gene calls are TRBV25-1 and TRBJ2-1, with unresolved D. Germline values: CDR1 MGHDK, CDR2 SYGVNS. V was pared by 6 bases and J by 8 bases, with 8 bases between. The CDR3 is 11 amino acids. The CDR3 here is CASSPRDEQFF. The DNA for the CDR3 is TGTGCCAGCAGCCCCCGGGATGAGCAGTTCTTC.

CDR3: CASSQGAWGQGYQETQYF. CDR3 nucleotide sequence: TGCGCCAGCAGCCAAGGCGCTTGGGGACAGGGGTACCAAGAGACCCAGTACTTC. The chain is built from TRBV4-1 and TRBJ2-5; 10 nucleotides match TRBD1. V gave up 1 base and J gave up 0 bases; unmatched junction bases: 8. CDR3 length: 18 amino acids. CDR1 and CDR2 (germline): MGHRA, YSYEKL.

V is TRBV30 and J is TRBJ2-1, with 9 bases matching TRBD2. After removal of 4 bases from V and 6 bases from J, the junction contained 7 bases not matched to a gene. The CDR3 is 14 residues long. In germline, CDR1 is GTSNPN, CDR2 SVGIG (reference sequence). CDR3 DNA sequence: TGTGCCTGGATGCGGGGGGGCACGGTCAATGAGCAGTTCTTC. Protein sequence: CAWMRGGTVNEQFF.

This clone was detected once. V and J are TRBV6-1 and TRBJ1-2; possibly TRBD1 for D (5 bases). This CDR3 is built from 12 residues. V was clipped by 7 bases and J by 8 bases, with 14 bases between them. In germline, CDR1 is MNHNS, CDR2 SASEGT. Here the CDR3 reads CASTLTGGGYTF. CDR3 DNA sequence: TGTGCCAGCACCCTGACGGGGGGGGGCTACACCTTC.

V and J are TRBV30 and TRBJ1-2; D is undetermined. The CDR3 consists of 14 residues. The germline gives CDR1 GTSNPN, CDR2 SVGIG (reference sequence). The V end was cut by 1 base, the J end by 3 bases, with 12 bases between. The CDR3 nucleotides are TGTGCCTGGAGTGCCCCCCCCACGGACTATGGCTACACCTTC. This encodes CAWSAPPTDYGYTF.